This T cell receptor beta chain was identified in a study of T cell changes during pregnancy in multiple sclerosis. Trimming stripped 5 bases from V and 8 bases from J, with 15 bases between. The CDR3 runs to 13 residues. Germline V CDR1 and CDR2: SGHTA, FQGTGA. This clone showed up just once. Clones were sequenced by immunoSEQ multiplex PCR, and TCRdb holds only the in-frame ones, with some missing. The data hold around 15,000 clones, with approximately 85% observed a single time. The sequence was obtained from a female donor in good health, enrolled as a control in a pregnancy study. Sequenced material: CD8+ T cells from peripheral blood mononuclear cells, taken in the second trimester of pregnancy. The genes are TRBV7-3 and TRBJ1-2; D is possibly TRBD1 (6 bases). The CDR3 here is CASSPTGQSGYTF. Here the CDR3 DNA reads TGTGCCAGCAGCCCTACAGGGCAGTCCGGCTACACCTTC.